One and the same sample provided the 4 T cell receptor beta chains below, sequenced in a study of circulating tumor DNA in untreated peripheral T-cell lymphoma. Only in-frame clones appear in the TCRdb table, and some are missing; sequencing was by immunoSEQ multiplex PCR. The sample yields fewer than 9,000 clones, 70% to 85% seen once. The sequencing sample was made of tumor tissue. The origin of the receptors is a human donor with peripheral T-cell lymphoma.

The rearrangement joins TRBV19 to TRBJ2-1; 7 bases line up with TRBD1. The J segment lost 2 bases and the V segment lost 5 bases, leaving 6 bases of the junction unmatched. Germline loops: CDR1 LNHDA, CDR2 SQIVND (reference sequence). This CDR3 is built from 15 residues. This CDR3 reads CASSLQGLAYNEQFF. As DNA, the CDR3 is TGTGCCAGTAGTCTACAGGGGTTAGCCTACAATGAGCAGTTCTTC.

The V call is TRBV6-8, the J call TRBJ1-6; TRBD1 is a possible D gene (6 bases). Trimming took off 6 bases at V and 9 bases at J, with 12 bases between the two ends. CDR1 is MNHGY and CDR2 is SAAAGT in the germline V gene. This CDR3 has 13 amino acids. The DNA of the CDR3 is TGTGCCAGCAGGAGGACAGTGGGTTCACCCCTCCACTTT. Amino acids: CASRRTVGSPLHF.

The chain joins TRBV11-3 to TRBJ2-3; maybe TRBD2 (6 bases). Trimming stripped 5 bases from V and 2 bases from J, with 20 bases between. The CDR3 contains 17 residues. Germline V gene sequence: CDR1 SGHNT, CDR2 YENEEA. The CDR3 protein is CASSRSWGDGATDTQYF. CDR3 in DNA: TGTGCCAGCAGCCGATCCTGGGGGGACGGGGCCACAGATACGCAGTATTTT.

The chain carries TRBV30 and TRBJ2-3, with a tentative D call TRBD2 (6 bases). The CDR3 runs 12 residues. Germline V gene data show CDR1 as GTSNPN and CDR2 as SVGIG (reference sequence). V was cut by 2 bases and J by 5 bases, with 8 bases left in between. CDR3 sequence: CAWSWGGDTQYF. Written as DNA, the CDR3 is TGTGCCTGGAGTTGGGGAGGAGATACGCAGTATTTT. The complete variable domain, with remaining parts taken from reference TRBV30 and TRBJ2-3, reads SQTIHQWPATLVQPVGSPLSLECTVEGTSNPNLYWYRQAAGRGLQLLFYSVGIGQISSEVPQNLSASRPQDRQFILSSKKLLLSDSGFYLCAWSWGGDTQYFGPGTRLTVL.